The T cell receptor (beta chain) under discussion was sequenced for a study of T cells after posttransplantation cyclophosphamide. Some clones are missing from TCRdb's copy, which holds only in-frame ones; the method was immunoSEQ multiplex PCR. The table lists about 22,000 clones, roughly 90% of them singletons, with 8.2% in the top ten. Control samples came 1 year after myeloablative marrow transplants with methotrexate plus calcineurin inhibitor. The CDR3 contains 16 residues. Trimming removed 0 bases from V and 1 base from J, with 15 bases in between. The germline V gene has CDR1 SQVTM and CDR2 ANQGSEA.

This chain connects TRBV29-1 to TRBJ1-2; unclear D gene. The source material was PBMCs, sampled after an allogeneic stem cell transplant with a calcineurin inhibitor and methotrexate. This clonotype was sampled from a female patient aged 45 to 65 who received an allogeneic stem cell transplant from an unrelated donor, was CMV-positive, and had chronic GVHD only. Certain T cells may be donor cells from the graft. Here the CDR3 DNA reads TGCAGCGTTGAAGAGCTCCGAGGTCCGTTTAACTATGGCTACACCTTC. Amino acid sequence: CSVEELRGPFNYGYTF.